One T cell receptor beta chain is described in this entry. In the study's own analysis: The assay estimated nucleated cells by amplifying reference gene primers. The data were produced by immunoSEQ multiplex PCR, yet TCRdb's version contains in-frame clones alone and is incomplete. V and J calls plus clone size are reproduced from that table; the DNA served to infer D and trimming. This table holds over 30,000 clones, more than 65% found once. The data were taken from a study of blood T cell repertoires in COVID-19. Study context: Collection of acute and convalescent COVID-19 samples took place in the United States, Italy and Spain. T cells, B-cell-depleted T cells, or PBMCs provided the cDNA or gDNA that served as material.

The CDR3 is made up of 14 amino acids. V gave up 6 bases and J gave up 7 bases, with 16 bases separating them. Germline CDR1 SGHRS, CDR2 YFSETQ. The chain carries TRBV5-1 and TRBJ2-2, with D hard to call. Source material: peripheral blood. The TCR originated in a man of 80 years or more with active or convalescent COVID-19. As DNA, the CDR3 is TGCGCCAGCACCCCCTCGTCGGCTAGCGGGGAGCTGTTTTTT. Residues: CASTPSSASGELFF.